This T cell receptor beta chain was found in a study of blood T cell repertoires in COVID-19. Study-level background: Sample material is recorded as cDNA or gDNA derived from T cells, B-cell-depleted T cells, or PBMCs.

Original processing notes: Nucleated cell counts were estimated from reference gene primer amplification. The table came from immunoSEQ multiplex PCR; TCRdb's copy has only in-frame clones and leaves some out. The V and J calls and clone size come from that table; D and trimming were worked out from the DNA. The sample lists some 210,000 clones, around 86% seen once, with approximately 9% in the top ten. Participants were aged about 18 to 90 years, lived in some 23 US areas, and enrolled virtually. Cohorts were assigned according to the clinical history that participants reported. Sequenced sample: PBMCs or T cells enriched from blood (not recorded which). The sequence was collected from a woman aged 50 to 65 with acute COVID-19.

CDR3 nucleotide sequence: TGTGCCAGCTCGGCCGGTGGTCCGGACAGCTCGTTCTTC. Translation gives CASSAGGPDSSFF. V gene TRBV18 combines with J gene TRBJ2-1; TRBD1 is a possible D gene (6 bases). This CDR3 spans 13 amino acids. V lost 6 bases, J lost 15 bases, and 21 bases lay in between. CDR1 KGHSH and CDR2 LQKENI come from the germline V gene. Together with reference TRBV18 and TRBJ2-1, the CDR3 gives the full variable domain: NAGVMQNPRHLVRRRGQEARLRCSPMKGHSHVYWYRQLPEEGLKFMVYLQKENIIDESGMPKERFSAEFPKEGPSILRIQQVVRGDSAAYFCASSAGGPDSSFFGPGTRLTVL.